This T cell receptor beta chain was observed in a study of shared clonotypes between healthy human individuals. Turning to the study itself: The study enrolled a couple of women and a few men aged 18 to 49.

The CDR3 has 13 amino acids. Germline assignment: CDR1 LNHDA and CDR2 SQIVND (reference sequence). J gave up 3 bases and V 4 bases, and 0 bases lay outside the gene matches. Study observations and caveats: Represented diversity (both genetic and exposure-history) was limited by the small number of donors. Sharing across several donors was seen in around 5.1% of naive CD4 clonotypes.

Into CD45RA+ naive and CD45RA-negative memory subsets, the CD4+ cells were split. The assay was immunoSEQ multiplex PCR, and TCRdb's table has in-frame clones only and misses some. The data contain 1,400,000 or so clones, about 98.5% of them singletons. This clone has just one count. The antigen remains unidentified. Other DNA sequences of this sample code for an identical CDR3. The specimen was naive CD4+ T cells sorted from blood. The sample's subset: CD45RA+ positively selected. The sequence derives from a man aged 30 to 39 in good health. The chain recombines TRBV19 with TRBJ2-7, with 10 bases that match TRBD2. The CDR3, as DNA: TGTGCCAGTAGTAGGACTAGCGGCTACGAGCAGTACTTC. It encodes CASSRTSGYEQYF.